This TCR beta chain was profiled in a study of vaccination and CD4 T cells after COVID-19. As for the study in general: Four females and six males made up the convalescents, with two Hispanic. Taking of post-vaccine samples occurred a median about 72 days after dose two (range 14 to 241).

Treatment of the sample: approximately 9-day PBMC culture with coronavirus spike peptide pools or control peptides (ViraFEST assay). In the ViraFEST assay, peptide-pool expansion preceded TCR sequencing of expanded clonotypes. On this clonotype itself: The antigen is undetermined.

Oncomine TCR Beta short-read sequencing was applied to DNA from cultured CD4+ T cells. TCRdb analysed the PCR reads with MiXCR anew, one entry per CDR3 protein. Of roughly 25,000 distinct CDR3 sequences in the sample, about 60% were seen once. The CDR3 length is 17 residues. V was pared by 6 bases and J by 0 bases, with 11 bases of the junction left unmatched. The genes are TRBV12-3 or TRBV12-4 and TRBJ1-5; 7 bases map to TRBD1. The material sequenced was CD4+ T cells from blood, cultured in vitro. This sequence was found in a human donor who had recovered from COVID-19. The CDR3 sequence is CASRAGTEHYSNQPQHF. The CDR3 nucleotides read TGTGCCAGCAGAGCCGGGACAGAACATTATAGCAATCAGCCCCAGCATTTT.